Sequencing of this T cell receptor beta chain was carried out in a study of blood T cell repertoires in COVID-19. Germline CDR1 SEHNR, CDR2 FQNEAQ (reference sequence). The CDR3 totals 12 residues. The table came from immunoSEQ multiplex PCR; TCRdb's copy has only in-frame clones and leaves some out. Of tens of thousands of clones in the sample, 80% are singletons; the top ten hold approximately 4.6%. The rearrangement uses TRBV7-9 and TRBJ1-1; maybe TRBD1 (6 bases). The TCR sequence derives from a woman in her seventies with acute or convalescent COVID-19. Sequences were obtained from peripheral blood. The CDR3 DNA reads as TGTGGGGGGCCACTCCCGGACACTGAAGCTTTCTTT. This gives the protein CGGPLPDTEAFF. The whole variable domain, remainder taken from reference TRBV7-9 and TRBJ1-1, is DTGVSQNPRHKITKRGQNVTFRCDPISEHNRLYWYRQTLGQGPEFLTYFQNEAQLEKSRLLSDRFSAERPKGSFSTLEIQRTEQGDSAMYLCGGPLPDTEAFFGQGTRLTVV.